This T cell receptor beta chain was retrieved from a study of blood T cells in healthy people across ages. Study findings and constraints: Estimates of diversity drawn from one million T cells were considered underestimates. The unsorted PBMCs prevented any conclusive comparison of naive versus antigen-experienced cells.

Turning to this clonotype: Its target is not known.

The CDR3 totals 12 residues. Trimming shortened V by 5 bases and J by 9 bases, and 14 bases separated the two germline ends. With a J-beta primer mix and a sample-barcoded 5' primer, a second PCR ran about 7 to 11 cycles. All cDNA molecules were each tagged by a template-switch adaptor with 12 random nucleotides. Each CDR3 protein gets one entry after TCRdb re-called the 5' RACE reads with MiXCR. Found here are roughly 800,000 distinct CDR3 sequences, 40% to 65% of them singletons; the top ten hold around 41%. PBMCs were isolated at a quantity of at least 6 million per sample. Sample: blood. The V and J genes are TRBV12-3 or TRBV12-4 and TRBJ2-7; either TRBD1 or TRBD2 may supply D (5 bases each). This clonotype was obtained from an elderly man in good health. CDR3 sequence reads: CASSGTSGGQYF. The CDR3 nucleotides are TGTGCCAGCAGTGGGACCAGCGGCGGGCAGTACTTC.